These 16 T cell receptor beta chains originate from one sample sequenced in a study of brain T cells in children with intractable seizures. Time point here: blood from clinic visit 5 months post-surgery; TSC patient then seizure free. Profiled with immunoSEQ multiplex PCR; TCRdb holds only in-frame clones, not every one. The sample includes hundreds of thousands of clones, 93% of them seen just once. The source was peripheral blood, collected approximately 5 months after surgery. The receptors here all came from a boy less than two years old with tuberous sclerosis and intractable seizures.

The chain combines TRBV2 with TRBJ1-2; D ambiguous. The CDR3 spans 15 residues. V lost 5 bases and J 4 bases, leaving 17 bases between the germline ends. From germline, CDR1 is SNHLY and CDR2 FYNNEI. DNA for the CDR3: TGTGCCAGCAGTCTCCAAACCGGGCTCCTCTATGGCTACACCTTC. Translating gives CASSLQTGLLYGYTF.

The chain carries TRBV6-5 and TRBJ1-2; D unclear. Trimming removed 6 bases from V and 3 bases from J, with 11 bases in between. Germline lookup yields CDR1 MNHEY and CDR2 SVGAGI. This CDR3 has 13 amino acids. The CDR3 DNA is TGTGCCAGCAGCCGAGGAGAGGACTATGGCTACACCTTC. Translated: CASSRGEDYGYTF.

This chain links TRBV5-8 with TRBJ2-1; 10 bases map to TRBD2. CDR1 and CDR2 from the germline V gene are SGHTS and YDEGEE. Trimming at V came to 6 bases and at J to 4 bases, leaving 4 bases not matched to a gene. This CDR3 comprises 14 residues. The CDR3 reads CASIRLAGYNEQFF. Written as DNA, the CDR3 is TGTGCCAGCATCAGACTAGCGGGTTACAATGAGCAGTTCTTC.

This clone has just one count. The chain uses TRBV12-3 or TRBV12-4 and TRBJ1-6; D is perhaps TRBD1 (5 bases). This CDR3 has 13 residues. Deletions cut 7 bases from V and 7 bases from J, with 11 bases between. CDR3 in DNA: TGTGCCAGCAAGGGGCGGGAAAATTCACCCCTCCACTTT. It yields the protein CASKGRENSPLHF.

This clone showed up just once. This rearrangement joins TRBV24-1 to TRBJ2-1; D remains unclear. The germline V gene encodes CDR1 KGHDR and CDR2 SFDVKD. The V gene lost 9 bases and the J gene lost 6 bases, with 11 bases spanning the gap. The CDR3 has 12 amino acids. CDR3 sequence reads: CATGEGFNEQFF. DNA for the CDR3: TGTGCCACCGGCGAAGGATTCAATGAGCAGTTCTTC.

Note on this clone: A read error is possible here, since a much larger clone lies one base away. The CDR3 is CASSPEVNTEAFF. The CDR3 nucleotides are TGTGCCAGCAGCCCAGAGGTGAACACTGAAGCTTTCTTT. This chain joins TRBV9 and TRBJ1-1, with no clear D. The V and J ends lost 4 bases and 0 bases respectively, with 7 bases between them. The germline V gene encodes CDR1 SGDLS and CDR2 YYNGEE. The CDR3 runs 13 residues.

This sequence joins TRBV3-1 (or the pseudogene TRBV3-2) and TRBJ1-1; D not resolved. Looked up from germline, CDR1 is LGHDT and CDR2 is YNNKEL (reference sequence). V gave up 7 bases and J gave up 7 bases, with 16 bases separating them. The CDR3 has 13 residues. CDR3 sequence reads: CASTKRIWGEAFF. CDR3 bases: TGTGCCAGCACCAAGAGGATTTGGGGTGAAGCTTTCTTT.

CDR3 amino acids: CASSSLGGADQPQHF. The CDR3 region has the DNA TGTGCCAGCAGCTCTCTAGGGGGCGCCGATCAGCCCCAGCATTTT. The V gene is TRBV7-8, the J gene TRBJ1-5; 7 bases are shared with TRBD1. After removal of 4 bases from V and 5 bases from J, the junction contained 8 bases not matched to a gene. CDR3 length: 15 residues. Germline V gives CDR1 SGHVS, CDR2 FQNEAQ.

J is TRBJ2-5 and V is TRBV7-2, with a tentative D call TRBD2 (7 bases). The CDR3 loop spans 15 amino acids. Germline loops: CDR1 SGHTA, CDR2 FQGNSA. V was cut by 5 bases and J by 4 bases, with 17 bases left in between. DNA of the CDR3: TGTGCCAGCAGCCCCTGGACTAGGGGGTTAGAGACCCAGTACTTC. Translated, it gives CASSPWTRGLETQYF.

The J gene is TRBJ2-7, the V gene TRBV7-9; D tentatively fits TRBD1 or TRBD2 (5 bases each). The CDR3 runs to 16 residues. The V gene's germline CDR1 is SEHNR and CDR2 FQNEAQ (reference sequence). V was pared by 5 bases and J by 5 bases, with 22 bases between. CDR3 loop: CASSPPGEEGINEQYF. The CDR3 DNA sequence: TGTGCCAGCAGCCCCCCGGGCGAAGAGGGGATCAACGAGCAGTACTTC. The full variable domain, with the rest looked up from reference TRBV7-9 and TRBJ2-7, is DTGVSQNPRHKITKRGQNVTFRCDPISEHNRLYWYRQTLGQGPEFLTYFQNEAQLEKSRLLSDRFSAERPKGSFSTLEIQRTEQGDSAMYLCASSPPGEEGINEQYFGPGTRLTVT.

The V gene is TRBV7-2, the J gene TRBJ2-1; the match to TRBD2 covers 8 bases. The CDR3 is made up of 15 amino acids. Trimming at V came to 2 bases and at J to 6 bases, leaving 6 bases not matched to a gene. CDR1 and CDR2 from the germline V gene are SGHTA and FQGNSA. CDR3 residues: CASSLYGGAVNEQFF. CDR3 nucleotide sequence: TGTGCCAGCAGCTTATACGGGGGGGCCGTCAATGAGCAGTTCTTC.

The chain recombines TRBV28 with TRBJ1-1; no clear D gene. V shed 2 bases and J shed 4 bases, with 14 bases lying between them. The CDR3 sequence is 15 residues long. The germline gives CDR1 MDHEN, CDR2 SYDVKM. Here the CDR3 reads CASSLNPGRGTEAFF. The CDR3 DNA follows: TGTGCCAGCAGTTTAAACCCAGGTCGGGGCACTGAAGCTTTCTTT.

The chain uses TRBV29-1 and TRBJ1-1; a possible D gene is TRBD1 (6 bases). The germline CDR1 and CDR2 sequences are SQVTM and ANQGSEA. CDR3 length: 14 amino acids. Trimming left V 4 bases short and J 1 base short, with 13 bases between. CDR3 sequence: CSVVEVGANTEAFF. The CDR3 DNA is TGCAGCGTTGTGGAGGTGGGGGCGAACACTGAAGCTTTCTTT.

This clone was counted a few times. This rearrangement joins TRBV4-1 to TRBJ2-7; D is unclear. CDR1 is MGHRA, CDR2 YSYEKL, per germline. The CDR3 has 15 residues. V lost 1 base to trimming and J lost 2 bases, with 12 bases between them. In DNA form, the CDR3 reads TGCGCCAGCAGCCAAGTAAGCCTTAGTACCTACGAGCAGTACTTC. It codes for CASSQVSLSTYEQYF.

This clone was seen just once. This chain connects TRBV30 to TRBJ1-1; 8 bases are shared with TRBD1. Per germline, CDR1 GTSNPN and CDR2 SVGIG (reference sequence). The CDR3 has 13 amino acids. Unmatched junction bases numbered 3, after V lost 1 base and J lost 5 bases. The CDR3 region has the DNA TGTGCCTGGAGTGGACAGGGGAGAACTGAAGCTTTCTTT. It specifies CAWSGQGRTEAFF.

This chain connects TRBV9 to TRBJ2-7, with 7 bases matching TRBD2. This CDR3 is built from 15 residues. The junction had 8 bases not matched to a gene; V was cut back by 0 bases and J by 5 bases. Germline CDR1 SGDLS, CDR2 YYNGEE. CDR3 in DNA: TGTGCCAGCAGCGTAGGAACTAGCGTATCCCACGAGCAGTACTTC. Its translation is CASSVGTSVSHEQYF. The complete variable domain, with remaining parts taken from reference TRBV9 and TRBJ2-7, reads DSGVTQTPKHLITATGQRVTLRCSPRSGDLSVYWYQQSLDQGLQFLIQYYNGEERAKGNILERFSAQQFPDLHSELNLSSLELGDSALYFCASSVGTSVSHEQYFGPGTRLTVT.